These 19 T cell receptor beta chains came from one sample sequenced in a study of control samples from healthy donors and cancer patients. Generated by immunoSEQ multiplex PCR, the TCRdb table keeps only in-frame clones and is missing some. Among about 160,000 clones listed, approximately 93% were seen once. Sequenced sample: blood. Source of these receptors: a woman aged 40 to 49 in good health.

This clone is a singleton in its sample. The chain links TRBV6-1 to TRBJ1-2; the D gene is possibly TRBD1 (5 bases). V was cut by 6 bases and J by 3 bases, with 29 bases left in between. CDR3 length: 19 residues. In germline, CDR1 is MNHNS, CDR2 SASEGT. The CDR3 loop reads CASRERDGGLSTRYYGYTF. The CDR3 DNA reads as TGTGCCAGCAGGGAAAGGGACGGAGGCCTCTCAACCCGCTACTATGGCTACACCTTC.

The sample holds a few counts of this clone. This CDR3 reads CASSPRSASVSGNTIYF. The CDR3 coding sequence is TGTGCCAGCTCACCCCGGAGTGCAAGCGTCTCTGGAAACACCATATATTTT. The genes are TRBV18 and TRBJ1-3, with D unresolved. Germline V gene data show CDR1 as KGHSH and CDR2 as LQKENI. Trimming took 3 bases from V and 0 from J, leaving 15 bases between them. The CDR3 loop spans 17 amino acids.

The CDR3 sequence: CAISESWGPFGYTF. CDR3 in DNA: TGTGCCATCAGTGAGTCTTGGGGCCCCTTTGGCTACACCTTC. The chain employs TRBV10-3 and TRBJ1-2; D perhaps matches TRBD1 (5 bases). Trimming took 0 bases from V and 7 from J, leaving 12 bases between them. The CDR3 runs 14 residues. From germline, CDR1 is ENHRY and CDR2 SYGVKD.

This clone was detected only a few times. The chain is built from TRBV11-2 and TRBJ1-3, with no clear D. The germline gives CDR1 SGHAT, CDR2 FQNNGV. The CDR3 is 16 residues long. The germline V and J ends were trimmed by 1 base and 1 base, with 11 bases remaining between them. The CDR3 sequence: CASSLVSGWSGNTIYF. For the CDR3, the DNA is TGTGCCAGCAGCTTAGTTTCCGGGTGGTCTGGAAACACCATATATTTT.

CDR3 sequence (DNA): TGTGCCAGCAGCCCCGAGAGGCAGAACACCATATATTTT. Translated: CASSPERQNTIYF. The chain links TRBV7-2 to TRBJ1-3; D is ambiguous. The CDR3 has 13 residues. Germline V gene data show CDR1 as SGHTA and CDR2 as FQGNSA. V was pared by 5 bases and J by 7 bases, with 12 bases between. Looking up the rest from reference TRBV7-2 and TRBJ1-3 gives the full variable domain: GAGVSQSPSNKVTEKGKDVELRCDPISGHTALYWYRQSLGQGLEFLIYFQGNSAPDKSGLPSDRFSAERTGGSVSTLTIQRTQQEDSAVYLCASSPERQNTIYFGEGSWLTVV.

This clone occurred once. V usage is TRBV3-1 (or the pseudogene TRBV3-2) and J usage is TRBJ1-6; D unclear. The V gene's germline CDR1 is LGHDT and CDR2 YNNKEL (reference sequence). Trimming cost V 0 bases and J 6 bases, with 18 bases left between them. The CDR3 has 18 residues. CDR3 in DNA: TGTGCCAGCAGCCAAGATCTAGGTCTTTGGGATCTTAATTCACCCCTCCACTTT. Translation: CASSQDLGLWDLNSPLHF.

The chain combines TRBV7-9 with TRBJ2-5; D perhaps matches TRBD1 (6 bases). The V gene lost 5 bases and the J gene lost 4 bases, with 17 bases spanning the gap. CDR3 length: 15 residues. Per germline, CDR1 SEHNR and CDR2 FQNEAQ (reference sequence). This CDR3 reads CASSPQGESRETQYF. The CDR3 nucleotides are TGTGCCAGCAGCCCACAGGGAGAGAGTCGAGAGACCCAGTACTTC. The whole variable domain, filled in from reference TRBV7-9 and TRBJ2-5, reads DTGVSQNPRHKITKRGQNVTFRCDPISEHNRLYWYRQTLGQGPEFLTYFQNEAQLEKSRLLSDRFSAERPKGSFSTLEIQRTEQGDSAMYLCASSPQGESRETQYFGPGTRLLVL.

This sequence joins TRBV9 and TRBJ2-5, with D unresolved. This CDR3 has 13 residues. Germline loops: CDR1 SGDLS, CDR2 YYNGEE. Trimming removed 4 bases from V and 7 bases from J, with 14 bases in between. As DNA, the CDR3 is TGTGCCAGCAGCACCCCGTTGAGTCCGACCCAGTACTTC. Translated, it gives CASSTPLSPTQYF.

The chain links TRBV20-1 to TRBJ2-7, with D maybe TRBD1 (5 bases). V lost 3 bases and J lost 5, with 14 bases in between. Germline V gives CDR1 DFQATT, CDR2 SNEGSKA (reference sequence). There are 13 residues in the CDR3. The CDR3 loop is CSASIAGLDEQYF. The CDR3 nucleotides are TGCAGTGCTAGTATCGCAGGGTTGGACGAGCAGTACTTC.

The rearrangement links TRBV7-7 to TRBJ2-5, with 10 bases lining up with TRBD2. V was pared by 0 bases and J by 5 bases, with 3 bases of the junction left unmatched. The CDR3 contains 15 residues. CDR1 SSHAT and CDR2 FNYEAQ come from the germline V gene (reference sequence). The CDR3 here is CASSLASGGRETQYF. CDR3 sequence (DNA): TGTGCCAGCAGCTTAGCTAGCGGGGGGAGGGAGACCCAGTACTTC.

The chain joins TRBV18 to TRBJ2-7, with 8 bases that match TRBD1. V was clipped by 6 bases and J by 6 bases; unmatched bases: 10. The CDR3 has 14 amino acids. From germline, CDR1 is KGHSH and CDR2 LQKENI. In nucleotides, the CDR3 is TGTGCCAGCTCGCCCCGACAGGGGATAGGCGAGCAGTACTTC. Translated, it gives CASSPRQGIGEQYF.

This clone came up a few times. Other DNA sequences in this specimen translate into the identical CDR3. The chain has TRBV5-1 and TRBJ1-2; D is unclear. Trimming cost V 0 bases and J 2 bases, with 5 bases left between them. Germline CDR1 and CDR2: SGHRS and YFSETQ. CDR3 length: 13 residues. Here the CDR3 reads CASSLGSNYGYTF. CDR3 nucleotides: TGCGCCAGCAGCTTGGGGAGCAACTATGGCTACACCTTC.

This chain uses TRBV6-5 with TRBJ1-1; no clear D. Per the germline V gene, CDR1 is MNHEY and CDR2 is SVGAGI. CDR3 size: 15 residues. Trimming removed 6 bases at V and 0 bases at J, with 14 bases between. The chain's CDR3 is CASSPDRLMNTEAFF. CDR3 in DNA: TGTGCCAGCAGCCCAGACCGTCTTATGAACACTGAAGCTTTCTTT.

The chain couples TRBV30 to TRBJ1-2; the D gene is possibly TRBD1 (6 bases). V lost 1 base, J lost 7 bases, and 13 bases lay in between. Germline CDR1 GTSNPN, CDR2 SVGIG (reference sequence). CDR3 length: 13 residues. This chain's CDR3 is CAWSAIRTAGYTF. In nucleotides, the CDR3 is TGTGCCTGGAGTGCCATTCGGACAGCTGGCTACACCTTC.

The CDR3 DNA reads as TGTGCCAGCAGCCACACACCTGGGTCCGGGTCTGATGAGCAGTTCTTC. Translation: CASSHTPGSGSDEQFF. V and J are TRBV3-1 (or the pseudogene TRBV3-2) and TRBJ2-1; D remains ambiguous. V shed 3 bases and J shed 8 bases, with 20 bases lying between them. The germline V gene has CDR1 LGHDT and CDR2 YNNKEL (reference sequence). CDR3 size: 16 residues.

Here the CDR3 reads CASSPESKTQYF. The CDR3 nucleotides read TGTGCCAGCTCACCAGAGAGCAAGACCCAGTACTTC. This chain joins TRBV18 and TRBJ2-5; D gene ambiguous. Trimming took off 2 bases at V and 6 bases at J, with 7 bases between the two ends. The CDR3 has 12 amino acids. CDR1 KGHSH and CDR2 LQKENI come from the germline V gene.

The CDR3 sequence: CASSITVVTGELFF. DNA of the CDR3: TGTGCCAGTAGTATCACAGTCGTGACCGGGGAGCTGTTTTTT. The rearrangement joins TRBV19 to TRBJ2-2; D remains ambiguous. V was shortened by 3 bases and J by 5 bases, with 10 bases between the two germline ends. In germline, CDR1 is LNHDA, CDR2 SQIVND (reference sequence). The CDR3 is made up of 14 amino acids.

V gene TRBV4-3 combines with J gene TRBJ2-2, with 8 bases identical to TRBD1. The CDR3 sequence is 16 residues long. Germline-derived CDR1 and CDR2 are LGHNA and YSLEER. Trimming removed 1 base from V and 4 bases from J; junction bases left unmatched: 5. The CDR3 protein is CASSQGRTGITGELFF. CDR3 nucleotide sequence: TGCGCCAGCAGCCAAGGAAGGACAGGGATCACCGGGGAGCTGTTTTTT.

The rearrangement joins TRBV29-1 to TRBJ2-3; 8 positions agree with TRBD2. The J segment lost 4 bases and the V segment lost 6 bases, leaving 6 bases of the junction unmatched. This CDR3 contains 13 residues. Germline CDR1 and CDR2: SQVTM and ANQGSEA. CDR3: CSVILAGSDTQYF. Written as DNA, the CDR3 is TGCAGCGTGATTTTAGCGGGATCAGATACGCAGTATTTT.